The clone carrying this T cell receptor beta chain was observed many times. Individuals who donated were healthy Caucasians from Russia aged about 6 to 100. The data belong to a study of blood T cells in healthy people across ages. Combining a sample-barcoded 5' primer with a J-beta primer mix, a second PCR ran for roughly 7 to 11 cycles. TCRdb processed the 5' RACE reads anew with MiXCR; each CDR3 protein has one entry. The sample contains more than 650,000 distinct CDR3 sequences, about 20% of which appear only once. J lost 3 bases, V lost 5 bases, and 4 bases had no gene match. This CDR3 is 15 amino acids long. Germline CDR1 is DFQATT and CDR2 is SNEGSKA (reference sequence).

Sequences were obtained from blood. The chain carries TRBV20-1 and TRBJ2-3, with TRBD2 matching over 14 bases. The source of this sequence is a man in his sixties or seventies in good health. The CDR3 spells CSAQGLAGATDTQYF. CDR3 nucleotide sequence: TGCAGTGCTCAGGGACTAGCGGGAGCTACAGATACGCAGTATTTT.